These 8 T cell receptor beta chains share one sample of origin, sequenced in a study of vaccination and CD4 T cells after COVID-19 (dated by TCRdb to the early 2020s). This sample's treatment or condition label indicates: roughly 10-day PBMC culture with coronavirus spike peptide pools or control peptides (ViraFEST assay). The antigens of these receptors remain unknown. The method behind the library was PCR. The sample was run on an Illumina iSeq 100. DNA from cultured CD4+ T cells underwent TCR sequencing with the Oncomine TCR Beta short-read assay at the Johns Hopkins FTIC core. TCRdb trimmed public reads at Q25 via fastp, called clones via MiXCR and kept in-frame beta chains. Entries that share a CDR3 protein sequence are merged under the most common genes and DNA. Counted in this sample were more than 13,000 distinct CDR3 sequences; 20% to 25% of them appeared once. The ten largest account for roughly a sixth of the sample.

Material: CD4+ T cells from blood, cultured in vitro, obtained after SARS-CoV-2 vaccination. The source is a human donor who had recovered from COVID-19.

This chain uses TRBV28 with TRBJ2-7; the D gene could be TRBD1 or TRBD2 (5 bases each). Trimming removed 7 bases from V and 2 bases from J, with 12 bases in between. This CDR3 has 13 residues. Germline CDR1 and CDR2: MDHEN and SYDVKM. CDR3 sequence: CASISGRPYEQYF. The CDR3 DNA is TGTGCCAGCATATCGGGACGGCCCTACGAGCAGTACTTC.

This clonotype was seen a handful of times. The V and J genes are TRBV7-8 and TRBJ1-1; TRBD1 might be the D (5 bases). This CDR3 is 14 amino acids long. V was pared by 2 bases and J by 4 bases, with 11 bases between. Looked up from germline, CDR1 is SGHVS and CDR2 is FQNEAQ. The CDR3 sequence: CASSLSRAGTEAFF. CDR3 nucleotides: TGTGCCAGCAGCTTATCCAGGGCTGGCACTGAAGCTTTCTTT. Together with reference TRBV7-8 and TRBJ1-1, the CDR3 gives the full variable domain: GAGVSQSPRYKVAKRGQDVALRCDPISGHVSLFWYQQALGQGPEFLTYFQNEAQLDKSGLPSDRFFAERPEGSVSTLKIQRTQQEDSAVYLCASSLSRAGTEAFFGQGTRLTVV.

This chain links TRBV11-2 with TRBJ2-5; 9 nucleotides agree with TRBD2. Germline trimming cut 1 base from V and 5 bases from J; bases unmatched to any gene: 5. Germline assignment: CDR1 SGHAT and CDR2 FQNNGV. The CDR3 totals 15 residues. CDR3 bases: TGTGCCAGCAGCTTAGCGCTAGCGGGACGGGAGACCCAGTACTTC. This codes for CASSLALAGRETQYF.

This clonotype is deemed medium-sized. V usage is TRBV24-1 and J usage is TRBJ1-2; TRBD1 aligns across 7 bases. The V gene end was trimmed by 7 bases and the J gene end by 1 base; junction bases not matched to a gene: 14. This CDR3 is 17 amino acids long. CDR1 and CDR2 (germline): KGHDR, SFDVKD. The CDR3 reads CATSTKSGDRDNYGYTF. The CDR3 nucleotides are TGTGCCACCAGCACAAAGTCGGGGGACAGAGATAACTATGGCTACACCTTC.

The V call is TRBV20-1, the J call TRBJ1-2; 8 bases fit TRBD1. The junction had 11 bases not matched to a gene; V was cut back by 8 bases and J by 6 bases. CDR3 length: 13 amino acids. Germline V lookup: CDR1 DFQATT, CDR2 SNEGSKA (reference sequence). The CDR3 nucleotides read TGCAGTACTCGGACAGGGCGGGAAGATGGCTACACCTTC. It specifies CSTRTGREDGYTF.

The chain uses TRBV19 and TRBJ1-5, with TRBD1 identical over 8 bases. Trimming took 1 base from V and 3 from J; bases not matched to a gene: 2. The germline V gene has CDR1 LNHDA and CDR2 SQIVND (reference sequence). This CDR3 spans 15 amino acids. DNA of the CDR3: TGTGCCAGTAGTATAGGACAGGGGCACAATCAGCCCCAGCATTTT. Amino acid sequence: CASSIGQGHNQPQHF. The full variable domain, rest sourced from reference TRBV19 and TRBJ1-5, is DGGITQSPKYLFRKEGQNVTLSCEQNLNHDAMYWYRQDPGQGLRLIYYSQIVNDFQKGDIAEGYSVSREKKESFPLTVTSAQKNPTAFYLCASSIGQGHNQPQHFGDGTRLSIL.

CDR3 DNA: TGTGCCAGCAGGAAACCTATACCCCGGGACAGGGGCACCGGGGAGCTGTTTTTT. Amino acids: CASRKPIPRDRGTGELFF. The chain couples TRBV27 to TRBJ2-2; 10 bases line up with TRBD1. CDR3 length: 18 amino acids. V trimming: 6 bases; J trimming: 4 bases; junction bases outside the gene matches: 14. Germline CDR1 reads MNHEY; CDR2 reads SMNVEV (reference sequence).

This clonotype was seen a handful of times. V and J are TRBV24-1 and TRBJ1-2; D is unresolved. This CDR3 region has 12 residues. CDR1 is KGHDR, CDR2 SFDVKD, per germline. V lost 3 bases, J lost 6 bases, and 7 bases lay in between. In nucleotides, the CDR3 is TGTGCCACCAGTGATCCCCCTCATGGCTACACCTTC. Its translation is CATSDPPHGYTF.